This TCR beta chain was profiled in a study of regulatory T cells in long-lasting Graves disease. Overall study: Freshly diagnosed Graves' patients had used antithyroid drugs for under 3 months.

Time point here: newly diagnosed GD, antithyroid drugs for less than 3 months. Isolated PBMC RNA provided the starting material for the TCR library. Assembly of TCR beta libraries relied on iRepertoire HTBI primers together with Arm-PCR of CDR3 regions. TCRdb passed the multiplex PCR reads through MiXCR, listing each CDR3 protein once. The sample consists of around 480,000 distinct CDR3 sequences, about 16% of them appearing once. Germline V gene lookup returns CDR1 WSHSY and CDR2 SAAADI. CDR3 length: 13 amino acids. V was cut by 6 bases and J by 6 bases, with 15 bases left in between. The sample also formed part of further work on T cells in Graves' hyperthyroidism and ophthalmopathy. In that study: HTBI primers drove first-round RT-PCR of the TCR CDR3. Blood also showed most of the thyroid clonotypes that were expanded above 0.001.

The chain carries TRBV10-2 and TRBJ2-7, with a tentative D call TRBD2 (7 bases). This clonotype originated in a woman aged 35-65 years with Graves disease. Specimen: peripheral blood mononuclear cells (PBMCs), collected at new diagnosis, from a patient treated with antithyroid drugs. The DNA for the CDR3 is TGCGCCAGCAGATCCGGGCGGGGGCCCGAGCAGTACTTC. Residues: CASRSGRGPEQYF.